These 25 T cell receptor beta chains were sequenced from one sample in a study of blood T cell repertoires in COVID-19. Clones were sequenced by immunoSEQ multiplex PCR, and TCRdb holds only the in-frame ones, with some missing. The sample records some 150,000 clones, 82% being singletons. The sample consisted of peripheral blood. These receptor sequences come from a woman aged 80 or over with acute or convalescent COVID-19.

V usage is TRBV5-1 and J usage is TRBJ1-6; the D is unclear. Trimming stripped 1 base from V and 8 bases from J, with 10 bases between. This CDR3 is 14 amino acids long. The V gene's germline CDR1 is SGHRS and CDR2 YFSETQ. CDR3 sequence: CASSLNRRDSPLHF. The DNA for the CDR3 is TGCGCCAGCAGCTTGAATCGGCGGGATTCACCCCTCCACTTT.

This sequence joins TRBV20-1 and TRBJ2-7, with a weak D call TRBD1 (6 bases). The CDR3 sequence is 14 residues long. Germline CDR1 DFQATT, CDR2 SNEGSKA (reference sequence). V gave up 3 bases and J gave up 2 bases, with 14 bases separating them. In DNA, the CDR3 is TGCAGTGCTAGTATCTGGGACACCACCTACGAGCAGTACTTC. Its protein is CSASIWDTTYEQYF.

The V call is TRBV27, the J call TRBJ2-2, with a possible D match to TRBD1 (6 bases). CDR3 size: 15 residues. V dropped 3 bases and J dropped 0 bases, with 8 bases sitting between them. Germline-derived CDR1 and CDR2 are MNHEY and SMNVEV (reference sequence). The CDR3 loop is CASSFNRANTGELFF. CDR3 coding DNA: TGTGCCAGCAGTTTCAACAGGGCGAACACCGGGGAGCTGTTTTTT.

This clone was picked up a small number of times. The rearrangement joins TRBV28 to TRBJ1-2; D is unresolved. The CDR3 loop spans 12 amino acids. Trimming removed 3 bases at V and 8 bases at J, with 10 bases between. Germline loops: CDR1 MDHEN, CDR2 SYDVKM. CDR3 nucleotide sequence: TGTGCCAGCAGTTTTCTCGGGGAGGGCTACACCTTC. Protein: CASSFLGEGYTF.

The gene calls are TRBV28 and TRBJ1-1; D may be TRBD1 (5 bases). The ends were cut back, 8 bases at V and 5 bases at J, with 15 bases in the middle. Germline V gene sequence: CDR1 MDHEN, CDR2 SYDVKM. This CDR3 contains 13 residues. The CDR3 nucleotides are TGTGCCAGCTTCGCCGGGGGGGGAACTGAAGCTTTCTTT. Amino acid sequence: CASFAGGGTEAFF.

The chain combines TRBV7-8 with TRBJ1-5; TRBD1 aligns across 8 bases. The CDR3 consists of 15 residues. Germline-derived CDR1 and CDR2 are SGHVS and FQNEAQ. Trimming removed 5 bases from V and 2 bases from J; junction bases left unmatched: 5. The chain's CDR3 is CASSPTGGGNQPQHF. In DNA, the CDR3 is TGTGCCAGCAGCCCAACAGGGGGGGGCAATCAGCCCCAGCATTTT.

V is TRBV19 and J is TRBJ2-1; 7 nucleotides line up with TRBD1. Germline loops: CDR1 LNHDA, CDR2 SQIVND (reference sequence). V trimming: 5 bases; J trimming: 5 bases; junction bases outside the gene matches: 3. The CDR3 has 13 residues. This chain's CDR3 is CASSDRANNEQFF. CDR3 bases: TGTGCCAGTAGTGACAGGGCCAACAATGAGCAGTTCTTC.

This clone was observed once. The chain recombines TRBV5-6 with TRBJ2-3, with TRBD2 as a possible D gene (5 bases). CDR1 is SGHDT, CDR2 YYEEEE, per germline. This CDR3 comprises 16 residues. Trimming shortened V by 2 bases and J by 4 bases, and 17 bases separated the two germline ends. CDR3 amino acids: CASSLAVGGFADTQYF. DNA of the CDR3: TGTGCCAGCAGCTTAGCGGTAGGCGGGTTCGCAGATACGCAGTATTTT.

The table lists this clone with a count of one. This chain uses TRBV2 with TRBJ2-7; tentative D call: TRBD1 (6 bases). Germline V gene data show CDR1 as SNHLY and CDR2 as FYNNEI. Trimming shortened V by 2 bases and J by 2 bases, and 10 bases separated the two germline ends. The CDR3 length is 14 residues. The CDR3 DNA sequence: TGTGCCAGCAGTGAAAGGGGGTTTACCTACGAGCAGTACTTC. Translation gives CASSERGFTYEQYF.

This clone was found a few times. The genes are TRBV13 and TRBJ2-5, with D possibly being TRBD1 (6 bases). The length of the CDR3 is 16 residues. The V gene's germline CDR1 is PRHDT and CDR2 FYEKMQ (reference sequence). V shed 0 bases and J shed 2 bases, with 13 bases lying between them. The CDR3 is CASSLGLGAGQETQYF. The CDR3 DNA reads as TGTGCCAGCAGCTTAGGCTTGGGGGCGGGTCAAGAGACCCAGTACTTC.

This chain connects TRBV3-1 (or the pseudogene TRBV3-2) to TRBJ2-7, with 14 bases identical to TRBD2. Germline V gene lookup returns CDR1 LGHDT and CDR2 YNNKEL (reference sequence). V lost 4 bases to trimming and J lost 0 bases; unmatched junction nucleotides: 8. The CDR3 consists of 18 residues. CDR3 sequence reads: CASSPRSGLAGVSYEQYF. The CDR3 DNA is TGTGCCAGCAGCCCAAGATCGGGACTAGCGGGAGTCTCCTACGAGCAGTACTTC.

V gene TRBV2 combines with J gene TRBJ2-5; no clear D. The CDR3 is made up of 14 amino acids. Germline V CDR1 and CDR2: SNHLY, FYNNEI. V dropped 8 bases and J dropped 2 bases, with 15 bases sitting between them. CDR3 sequence (DNA): TGTGCCAGCCTCGGGTCAATGGAACAAGAGACCCAGTACTTC. Its translation is CASLGSMEQETQYF.

The chain carries TRBV28 and TRBJ1-5; unclear D gene. CDR3 length: 17 residues. Germline loops: CDR1 MDHEN, CDR2 SYDVKM. Trimming took 4 bases from V and 6 from J, leaving 22 bases between them. DNA of the CDR3: TGTGCCAGCAGTTCCCCTGAATGGTCAAGAGGGCCTCAGCCCCAGCATTTT. This encodes CASSSPEWSRGPQPQHF.

J is TRBJ1-3 and V is TRBV28, with a weak D call TRBD1 (5 bases). CDR1 is MDHEN and CDR2 is SYDVKM in the germline V gene. The CDR3 has 14 residues. V dropped 3 bases and J dropped 3 bases, with 9 bases sitting between them. Here the CDR3 reads CASSLLGVGNTIYF. The CDR3 DNA reads as TGTGCCAGCAGTTTGCTAGGGGTTGGAAACACCATATATTTT.

J is TRBJ2-7 and V is TRBV19; D remains ambiguous. Germline V lookup: CDR1 LNHDA, CDR2 SQIVND (reference sequence). This CDR3 has 13 amino acids. Trimming took 4 bases from V and 3 from J, leaving 10 bases between them. CDR3 bases: TGTGCCAGTAGTAGAACAGTAGTCTACGAGCAGTACTTC. This encodes CASSRTVVYEQYF.

V gene TRBV28 combines with J gene TRBJ2-7; D remains unclear. Between the trimmed V and J ends, which lost 2 bases and 4 bases, there was a span of 6 bases. The CDR3 is 12 residues long. Germline V gene data show CDR1 as MDHEN and CDR2 as SYDVKM. The CDR3 loop is CASSLAQYEQYF. The CDR3, as DNA: TGTGCCAGCAGTTTAGCCCAGTACGAGCAGTACTTC.

This clone was observed a handful of times. The chain recombines TRBV24-1 with TRBJ1-2, with 7 positions matching TRBD1. V shed 0 bases, J shed 4 bases, and the junction held 1 base outside the gene matches. The CDR3 loop spans 14 amino acids. Germline V CDR1 and CDR2: KGHDR, SFDVKD. The CDR3, as DNA: TGTGCCACCAGTGATTTGGGGGACAGCTATGGCTACACCTTC. Translating it yields CATSDLGDSYGYTF.

This chain joins TRBV28 and TRBJ1-1; 7 bases match TRBD1. Germline V gene sequence: CDR1 MDHEN, CDR2 SYDVKM. The ends lost 8 bases at V and 10 bases at J; junction bases unmatched: 10. CDR3 length: 12 residues. The CDR3 DNA reads as TGTGCCAGCGAAGGAGACAGGGACGGAGCTTTCTTT. Protein product: CASEGDRDGAFF.

V usage is TRBV12-3 or TRBV12-4 and J usage is TRBJ2-1, with TRBD2 matching 7 bases. The V gene end was trimmed by 2 bases and the J gene end by 9 bases; junction bases not matched to a gene: 4. This CDR3 has 13 amino acids. CDR3 in DNA: TGTGCCAGCAGTTTAACCAGGGAGGGTGAGCAGTTCTTC. This encodes CASSLTREGEQFF.

This sequence joins TRBV4-1 and TRBJ2-1; 7 bases are shared with TRBD2. The CDR3 contains 17 residues. Germline CDR1 reads MGHRA; CDR2 reads YSYEKL. V shed 1 base, J shed 7 bases, and the junction held 13 bases outside the gene matches. The CDR3 bases are TGCGCCAGCAGCCAAGCTCCCCCCGCGGGAGCGGGAAATGAGCAGTTCTTC. It specifies CASSQAPPAGAGNEQFF.

This chain joins TRBV5-1 and TRBJ1-5; D gene uncertain. The ends were cut back, 1 base at V and 5 bases at J, with 7 bases in the middle. Germline lookup yields CDR1 SGHRS and CDR2 YFSETQ. The length of the CDR3 is 13 residues. This CDR3 reads CASSLYVDQPQHF. In DNA, the CDR3 is TGCGCCAGCAGCTTGTATGTCGATCAGCCCCAGCATTTT.

The chain combines TRBV30 with TRBJ2-7, with 7 nucleotides matching TRBD1. Germline V CDR1 and CDR2: GTSNPN, SVGIG (reference sequence). The CDR3 runs to 13 residues. With V trimmed by 5 bases and J by 4 bases, 8 bases remained unmatched. The CDR3 DNA sequence: TGTGCCTGGGCTTCCGGACAGGCATACGAGCAGTACTTC. Translating it yields CAWASGQAYEQYF.

V and J are TRBV24-1 and TRBJ2-1; 9 bases fit TRBD2. CDR3 length: 15 residues. The junction had 11 bases not matched to a gene; V was cut back by 5 bases and J by 10 bases. CDR1 and CDR2 (germline): KGHDR, SFDVKD. The CDR3 nucleotides are TGTGCCACCAGTGCCCCGCTAGCGGGATATTTCGAGCAGTTCTTC. This gives the protein CATSAPLAGYFEQFF.

The J gene is TRBJ1-4, the V gene TRBV2; D is possibly TRBD1 (5 bases). V was pared by 4 bases and J by 6 bases, with 15 bases between. This CDR3 has 15 residues. Germline CDR1 and CDR2: SNHLY and FYNNEI. Written as DNA, the CDR3 is TGTGCCAGCAGTGGCCTAAACAGGAGATATGAAAAACTGTTTTTT. As protein: CASSGLNRRYEKLFF.

This clone was detected a few times. The chain employs TRBV5-5 and TRBJ1-2; 9 nucleotides line up with TRBD1. The CDR3 spans 15 residues. V lost 4 bases, J lost 5 bases, and 9 bases stayed unmatched. Germline loops: CDR1 SGHKS, CDR2 YYEKEE (reference sequence). Here the CDR3 DNA reads TGTGCCAGCAGCCCGGACAGGGGAAGCTTTTATGGCTACACCTTC. Translation gives CASSPDRGSFYGYTF. Full variable domain (remainder filled in from reference TRBV5-5 and TRBJ1-2): DAGVTQSPTHLIKTRGQQVTLRCSPISGHKSVSWYQQVLGQGPQFIFQYYEKEERGRGNFPDRFSARQFPNYSSELNVNALLLGDSALYLCASSPDRGSFYGYTFGSGTRLTVV.